This T cell receptor beta chain was sequenced during a study of blood T cell repertoires in COVID-19. Study-wide background: PBMCs, B-cell-depleted T cells, or T cells provided the cDNA or gDNA that made up the material.

V shed 6 bases and J 8 bases; nucleotides not matched to a gene: 2. The CDR3 has 12 amino acids. CDR1 and CDR2 (germline): MDHEN, SYDVKM. Methods used by the authors: For nucleated cells, counts were estimated from reference gene primer amplification. Sequencing was performed with immunoSEQ multiplex PCR; in TCRdb, only in-frame clones are kept and a portion is missing. The V and J calls and clone size were taken over from that table, and D and trimming were inferred from the DNA. The sample records about 95,000 clones, around 90% being singletons. This receptor was obtained from a man aged 55 to 70 with COVID-19, enrolled during active disease. Sequenced input: peripheral blood. This sequence joins TRBV28 and TRBJ2-1; 9 bases align to TRBD1. The CDR3 sequence: CASRYRGHEQFF. In DNA form, the CDR3 reads TGTGCCAGCAGGTACAGGGGGCATGAGCAGTTCTTC.